This T cell receptor (beta chain) is from a study of T cell responses to AZD1222 COVID-19 vaccine (dated by TCRdb to the early 2020s). About the full investigation: AZD1222 recipients with second doses at about 4 weeks or about 12 weeks were pooled, because spike-specific TCR depth and breadth did not differ between schedules. A total of over 230 trial participants underwent TCR sequencing, of whom 200 to 220 received two doses of AZD1222 and about 25 received two doses of the MenACWY control vaccine. Enrollment into the trials was organized by age into subgroups of 18-55, 56-69 and 70-plus years, and those subgroups contained approximately 160, 26 and 62 TCR-sequenced participants, respectively.

The CDR3 regions of human TCRbeta chains were subjected to immunosequencing. The study's own analysis went as follows. Repertoire TCRs were matched against a reference library of SARS-CoV-2-specific TCRs generated with the MIRA antigen-specificity platform. Breadth meant the fraction of unique TCRs that were SARS-CoV-2-associated, whereas depth meant the fraction of total T cells that were SARS-CoV-2-associated. Using the MIRA data, each spike-specific TCR was assigned both to the spike region to which the TCR was reactive and to a CD4 or CD8 class. Log10-transformed breadth and depth values were compared by one-way ANOVA with Sidak's multiple comparisons tests. Drawn from immuneACCESS, this table holds only the in-frame rearrangements with V and J called that TCRdb kept. Clones are partly lost; checked studies trace under half to an unresolved V gene and leave the rest unexplained. That table is the source of V, J and clone size, and D and trimming were worked out from the DNA. In all, the sample holds over 130,000 clones, and about 93% of those were seen once. Together, the top ten hold approximately 5% of the sample.

The time point tag for this specimen amounts to: baseline before first vaccination. Vaccinee samples came from UK trials COV001 and COV002, including a single-blind randomized controlled phase 2/3 trial of AZD1222 (ChAdOx1 nCoV-19) in healthy adults. Trial participant PBMC samples were collected at day 0 and day 28 after the second dose for TCRbeta chain sequencing. The study at large found these results: The 56-69-year group was small, and its depth increase did not reach significance, likely because of low power. Reportedly, almost half of the unique spike-specific TCRs recognized epitopes lying outside the regions that are mutated in the B.1.351 and B.1.1.7 variants. No day 14 peak-response samples were available, so repertoires were characterized only after the peak T cell response. After two AZD1222 doses, both the breadth and the depth of spike-specific TCRs were significantly higher than at day 0 and than in MenACWY recipients. Conclusions about previously exposed vaccinees were limited because only six AZD1222 recipients were SARS-CoV-2 seropositive at baseline. Participants were mostly white British, with more females than males. The authors suggested clonal diversity may have been underestimated. Vaccine-associated CD4 TCRs spanned the whole spike protein, with dominant responses in regions 160-218 and 743-854.

With regard to this clone: This receptor's antigen is unknown. It has no much larger one-base neighbor in the sample; base qualities were not kept.

CDR1 and CDR2, per the germline V gene, are SGHAT and FQNNGV. CDR3 length: 14 amino acids, cysteine to phenylalanine. CDR3 DNA is the only sequence kept; it has 42 bases, read in frame from the first base. V ends up 3 bases short and J 5 bases short, with an unmatched junction base count of 6. The V and J genes are TRBV11-2 and TRBJ2-7; TRBD2 aligns with 8 central bases. The TCR sequence derives from an adult in good health. Here the sequenced sample was peripheral blood, taken on day 0 of AZD1222 vaccination. The DNA sequence follows: TGTGCCAGCAGCTTGAGACTAGCGCTCAACGAGCAGTACTTC. This gives the protein CASSLRLALNEQYF. Here the CDR3 is joined to the reference TRBV11-2 and TRBJ2-7 genes, and the full variable domain is: EAGVAQSPRYKIIEKRQSVAFWCNPISGHATLYWYQQILGQGPKLLIQFQNNGVVDDSQLPKDRFSAERLKGVDSTLKIQPAKLEDSAVYLCASSLRLALNEQYFGPGTRLTVT.